This TCR beta chain is drawn from a study of identical twins. Study-level findings and limits: Modeled out-of-frame TCR alpha sharing in monozygotic twins fell below observed levels.

Germline CDR1 reads SGHAT; CDR2 reads FQNNGV. V was cut by 4 bases and J by 2 bases, with 14 bases left in between. The CDR3 is 15 residues long. From the 5' RACE reads, TCRdb called clonotypes with MiXCR, one entry per CDR3 protein. The data hold some 690,000 distinct CDR3 sequences, with about 20% observed a single time. In this sample, this clonotype turned up a few times. Its target is unknown. The same specimen was also included in a second study, on T cells expressing NK-cell markers. That source adds: Sorted CD3+CD56-NKG2C+, CD3+CD56+NKG2C+ and CD3+CD56+NKG2C- T cells supplied the TCR beta repertoires. The study found dominant NKG2C+ clonotypes at about 1.0-8% of CD8+ T cells in about six donors.

What was sequenced was PBMCs. The receptor was isolated from a woman between 18 and 29 years old in good health. V gene TRBV11-2 combines with J gene TRBJ2-5, with D unclear. The CDR3 sequence is CASSSLGSGQETQYF. Written as DNA, the CDR3 is TGTGCCAGCAGCTCCTTGGGATCCGGGCAAGAGACCCAGTACTTC.